This T cell receptor beta chain was profiled in a study of blood T cell repertoires in COVID-19. Study details: The samples span acute and convalescent COVID-19 from the United States, Italy and Spain. T cells, B-cell-depleted T cells, or PBMCs supplied cDNA or gDNA.

Original processing notes: Amplified reference gene primers provided the basis for estimating nucleated cell counts. Profiling relied on immunoSEQ multiplex PCR, and the TCRdb table lists in-frame clones only, not all of them. V, J and clone size were drawn from that table, and D and trimming were deduced from the DNA. The table lists roughly 200,000 clones, around nine tenths of them singletons. The junction had 9 bases not matched to a gene; V was cut back by 10 bases and J by 4 bases. Germline V gene sequence: CDR1 SEHNR, CDR2 FQNEAQ (reference sequence). The CDR3 extends over 14 amino acids. The chain combines TRBV7-9 with TRBJ1-3; 8 positions agree with TRBD1. The sequence derives from a middle-aged woman who had recovered from COVID-19. Sequencing was done on a sample of peripheral blood. The CDR3 region is CATRQGAGGNTIYF. In nucleotides, the CDR3 is TGTGCCACCCGTCAGGGGGCCGGGGGAAACACCATATATTTT.